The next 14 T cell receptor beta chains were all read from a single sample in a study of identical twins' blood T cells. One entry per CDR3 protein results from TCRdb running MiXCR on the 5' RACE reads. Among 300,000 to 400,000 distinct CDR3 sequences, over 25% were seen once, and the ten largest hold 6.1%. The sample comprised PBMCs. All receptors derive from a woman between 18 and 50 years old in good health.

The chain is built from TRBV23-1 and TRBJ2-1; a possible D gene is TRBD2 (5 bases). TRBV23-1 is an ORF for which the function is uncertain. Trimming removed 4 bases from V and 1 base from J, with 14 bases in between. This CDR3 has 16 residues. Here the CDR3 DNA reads TGCGCCAGCAGTCGAGTAACGGGGATATCCTACAATGAGCAGTTCTTC. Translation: CASSRVTGISYNEQFF.

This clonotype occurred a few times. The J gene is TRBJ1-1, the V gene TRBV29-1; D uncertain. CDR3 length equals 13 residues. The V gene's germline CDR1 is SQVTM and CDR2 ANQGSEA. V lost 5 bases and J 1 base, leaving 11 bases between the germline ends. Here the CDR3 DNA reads TGCAGCGTTCAGGTTTGGCCGAACACTGAAGCTTTCTTT. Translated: CSVQVWPNTEAFF.

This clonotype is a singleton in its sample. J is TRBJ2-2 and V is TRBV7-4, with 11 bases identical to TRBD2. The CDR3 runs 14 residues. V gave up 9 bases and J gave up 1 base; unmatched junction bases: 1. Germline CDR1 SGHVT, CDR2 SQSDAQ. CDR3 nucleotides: TGTGCCAGGGGACTAGCGGTGAACACCGGGGAGCTGTTTTTT. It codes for CARGLAVNTGELFF.

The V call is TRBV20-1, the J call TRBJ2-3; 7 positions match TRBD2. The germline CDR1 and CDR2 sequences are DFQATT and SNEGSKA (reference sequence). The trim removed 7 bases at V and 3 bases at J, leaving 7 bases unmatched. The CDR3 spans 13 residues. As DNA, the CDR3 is TGCAGTGTTTCCGCCGGGGGGACAGATACGCAGTATTTT. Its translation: CSVSAGGTDTQYF.

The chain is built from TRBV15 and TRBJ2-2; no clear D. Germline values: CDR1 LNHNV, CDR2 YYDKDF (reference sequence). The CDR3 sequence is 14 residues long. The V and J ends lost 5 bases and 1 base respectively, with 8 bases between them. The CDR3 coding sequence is TGTGCCACCAGCGACCCCGTGAACACCGGGGAGCTGTTTTTT. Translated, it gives CATSDPVNTGELFF. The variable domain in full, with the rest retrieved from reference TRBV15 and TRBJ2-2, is DAMVIQNPRYQVTQFGKPVTLSCSQTLNHNVMYWYQQKSSQAPKLLFHYYDKDFNNEADTPDNFQSRRPNTSFCFLDIRSPGLGDTAMYLCATSDPVNTGELFFGEGSRLTVL.

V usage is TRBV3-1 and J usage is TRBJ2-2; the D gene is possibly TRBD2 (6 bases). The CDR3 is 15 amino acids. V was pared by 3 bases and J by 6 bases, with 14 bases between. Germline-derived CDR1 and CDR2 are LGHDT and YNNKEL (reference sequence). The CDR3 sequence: CASSHLTSSAGELFF. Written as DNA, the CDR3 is TGTGCCAGCAGCCATCTCACTAGCTCGGCCGGGGAGCTGTTTTTT.

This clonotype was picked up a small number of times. CDR3 amino acids: CASGEETQYF. CDR3 DNA sequence: TGTGCCAGCGGAGAAGAGACCCAGTACTTC. The gene calls are TRBV21-1 and TRBJ2-5. TRBV21-1 is tagged as a pseudogene. The CDR3 runs 10 residues.

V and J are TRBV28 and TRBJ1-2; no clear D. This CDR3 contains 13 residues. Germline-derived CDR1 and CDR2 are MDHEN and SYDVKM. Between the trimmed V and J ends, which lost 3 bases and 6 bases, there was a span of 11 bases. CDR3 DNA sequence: TGTGCCAGCAGTTTGCTCAACGGGGATGGCTACACCTTC. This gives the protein CASSLLNGDGYTF.

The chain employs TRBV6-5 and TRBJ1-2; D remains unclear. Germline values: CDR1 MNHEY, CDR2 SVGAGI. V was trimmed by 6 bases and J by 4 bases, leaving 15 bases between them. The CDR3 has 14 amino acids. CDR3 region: CASSVRRGSYGYTF. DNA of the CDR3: TGTGCCAGCAGCGTACGACGAGGGAGCTATGGCTACACCTTC.

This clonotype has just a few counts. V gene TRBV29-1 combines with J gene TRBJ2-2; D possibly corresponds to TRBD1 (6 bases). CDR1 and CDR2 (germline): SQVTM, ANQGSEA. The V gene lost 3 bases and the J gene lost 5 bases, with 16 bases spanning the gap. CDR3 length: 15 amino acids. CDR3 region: CSVERPGQETGELFF. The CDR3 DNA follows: TGCAGCGTTGAGAGACCGGGACAAGAAACCGGGGAGCTGTTTTTT.

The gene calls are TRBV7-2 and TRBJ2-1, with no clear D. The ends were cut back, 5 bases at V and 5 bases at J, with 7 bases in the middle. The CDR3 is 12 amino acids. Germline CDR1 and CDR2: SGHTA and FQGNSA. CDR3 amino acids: CASSRRNNEQFF. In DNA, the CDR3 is TGTGCCAGCAGCCGGAGAAACAATGAGCAGTTCTTC.

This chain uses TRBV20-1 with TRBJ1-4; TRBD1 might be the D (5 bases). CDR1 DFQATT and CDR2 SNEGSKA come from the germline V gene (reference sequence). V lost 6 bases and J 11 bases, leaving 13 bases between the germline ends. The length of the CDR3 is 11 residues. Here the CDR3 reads CSARDSSKLFF. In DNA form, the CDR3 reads TGCAGTGCACGAGACAGTAGCAAACTGTTTTTT.

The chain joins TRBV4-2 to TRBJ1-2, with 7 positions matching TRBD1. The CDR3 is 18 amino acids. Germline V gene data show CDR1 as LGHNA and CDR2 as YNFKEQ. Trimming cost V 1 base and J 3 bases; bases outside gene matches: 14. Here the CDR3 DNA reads TGTGCCAGCAGCCAAGTAGTGGGTGGGACAGCTTCTCACTATGGCTACACCTTC. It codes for CASSQVVGGTASHYGYTF.

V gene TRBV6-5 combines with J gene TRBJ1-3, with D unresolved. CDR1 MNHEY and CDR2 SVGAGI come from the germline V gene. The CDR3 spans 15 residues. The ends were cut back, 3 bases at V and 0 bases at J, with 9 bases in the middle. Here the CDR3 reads CASSYAASSGNTIYF. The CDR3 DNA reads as TGTGCCAGCAGTTATGCAGCGAGCTCTGGAAACACCATATATTTT.